This passage covers 30 T cell receptor beta chains from one sample sequenced in a study of Ad26.COV2.S vaccination and SARS-CoV-2 variants. Sequencing was performed with immunoSEQ multiplex PCR; in TCRdb, only in-frame clones are kept and a portion is missing. Among roughly 700,000 clones listed, 80% to 90% were seen once. Sample treatment: roughly 19 received Ad26.COV2.S at low or high dose, single or two shots; several received placebo; per-sample allocation not given. Vaccine and placebo recipients were sampled on day 63 after the first injection. Sample: peripheral blood, taken in a trial of Ad26.COV2.S vaccine versus placebo. The receptors shown here come from a person aged 18-65 years who received the Ad26.COV2.S COVID-19 vaccine or a placebo.

The chain is built from TRBV5-4 and TRBJ2-4; tentatively, D is TRBD2 (6 bases). The CDR3 runs to 16 residues. Germline CDR1 reads SGHNT; CDR2 reads YYREEE (reference sequence). V lost 4 bases to trimming and J lost 0 bases, with 14 bases between them. CDR3 amino acids: CASSRGTVLAKNIQYF. DNA for the CDR3: TGTGCCAGCAGCCGAGGGACTGTCCTAGCCAAAAACATTCAGTACTTC.

The rearrangement links TRBV18 to TRBJ2-5; D might be TRBD2 (6 bases). The V end lost 2 bases, the J end lost 5 bases, and 9 bases lay between the germline ends. The CDR3 extends over 13 amino acids. From germline, CDR1 is KGHSH and CDR2 LQKENI. CDR3 DNA: TGTGCCAGCTCACCAGGTCGGGAGGAGACCCAGTACTTC. Protein: CASSPGREETQYF.

The chain joins TRBV19 to TRBJ2-7; TRBD1 matches at 9 bases. Unmatched junction bases numbered 4, after V lost 10 bases and J lost 3 bases. This CDR3 contains 12 residues. The germline V gene has CDR1 LNHDA and CDR2 SQIVND (reference sequence). CDR3 protein: CATGQGIYEQYF. For the CDR3, the DNA is TGTGCCACCGGACAGGGGATCTACGAGCAGTACTTC.

For this clone: Other DNA sequences in this specimen translate into the identical CDR3. J is TRBJ2-3 and V is TRBV18; D possibly corresponds to TRBD2 (6 bases). The CDR3 runs to 12 residues. Looked up from germline, CDR1 is KGHSH and CDR2 is LQKENI. The germline V and J ends were trimmed by 6 bases and 5 bases, with 9 bases remaining between them. In DNA, the CDR3 is TGTGCCAGCTCCCCCGGGGGAGATACGCAGTATTTT. Its protein product is CASSPGGDTQYF.

The chain recombines TRBV24-1 with TRBJ1-2; 7 positions agree with TRBD1. Trimming took 4 bases from V and 4 from J; bases not matched to a gene: 8. In germline, CDR1 is KGHDR, CDR2 SFDVKD. The CDR3 is made up of 15 amino acids. This chain's CDR3 is CATSEPGGDSYGYTF. The CDR3 coding sequence is TGTGCCACCAGTGAACCAGGGGGGGATTCCTATGGCTACACCTTC.

The chain recombines TRBV30 with TRBJ2-1; 15 bases are a match to TRBD2. The germline V gene encodes CDR1 GTSNPN and CDR2 SVGIG (reference sequence). V lost 4 bases and J lost 7; bases outside the gene matches: 11. The length of the CDR3 is 17 residues. CDR3 residues: CAWTPTLGLAGGNEQFF. CDR3 in DNA: TGTGCCTGGACCCCGACCCTCGGACTAGCGGGAGGGAATGAGCAGTTCTTC.

V gene TRBV10-3 combines with J gene TRBJ1-6, with 8 bases aligning to TRBD1. The CDR3 runs to 15 residues. With V trimmed by 0 bases and J by 7 bases, 2 bases remained unmatched. CDR1 is ENHRY, CDR2 SYGVKD, per germline. Here the CDR3 reads CAISESRQGNSPLHF. In DNA form, the CDR3 reads TGTGCCATCAGTGAGTCGCGACAGGGGAATTCACCCCTCCACTTT.

This chain's CDR3 is CASSQEDSPYRHGTQYF. The CDR3 coding sequence is TGTGCCAGCAGCCAAGAGGACAGTCCCTACCGCCACGGTACGCAGTATTTT. This chain links TRBV4-2 with TRBJ2-3; D is possibly TRBD1 (6 bases). Per the germline V gene, CDR1 is LGHNA and CDR2 is YNFKEQ. V was pared by 0 bases and J by 8 bases, with 21 bases between. The CDR3 totals 17 residues.

The chain joins TRBV18 to TRBJ1-2; no reliable D call. Germline V gene sequence: CDR1 KGHSH, CDR2 LQKENI. The V gene lost 2 bases and the J gene lost 4 bases, with 5 bases spanning the gap. The CDR3 covers 12 residues. CDR3 coding DNA: TGTGCCAGCTCACCAGGGAGCTATGGCTACACCTTC. Encoded protein: CASSPGSYGYTF.

The V call is TRBV7-2, the J call TRBJ2-7, with D perhaps TRBD1 or TRBD2 (5 bases each). Trimming removed 0 bases at V and 2 bases at J, with 11 bases between. The CDR3 sequence is 15 residues long. CDR1 and CDR2 from the germline V gene are SGHTA and FQGNSA. The CDR3 here is CASSLAGTSTYEQYF. Written as DNA, the CDR3 is TGTGCCAGCAGCTTAGCCGGGACCAGCACCTACGAGCAGTACTTC.

The chain recombines TRBV14 with TRBJ2-2, with D perhaps TRBD2 (5 bases). V lost 4 bases to trimming and J lost 4 bases, with 16 bases between them. Germline assignment: CDR1 SGHDN and CDR2 FVKESK. This CDR3 is 16 amino acids long. CDR3 DNA sequence: TGTGCCAGCAGCCCTCGGGTCTGGGCGGGCACCGGGGAGCTGTTTTTT. Protein product: CASSPRVWAGTGELFF.

This clone came up once. The genes are TRBV10-1 and TRBJ2-3; a weak D match, TRBD2 (6 bases). Trimming cost V 4 bases and J 9 bases, with 20 bases left between them. In germline, CDR1 is WNHNN, CDR2 SYGVQD (reference sequence). This CDR3 has 15 residues. Here the CDR3 DNA reads TGCGCCAGCAGTGCCGCCCTGGCTAGCGAGAGGACGCAGTATTTT. This codes for CASSAALASERTQYF.

The chain couples TRBV10-3 to TRBJ2-1; the match to TRBD1 covers 9 bases. Germline V gene sequence: CDR1 ENHRY, CDR2 SYGVKD. V was clipped by 3 bases and J by 0 bases; unmatched bases: 3. The CDR3 contains 16 residues. The CDR3 nucleotides read TGTGCCATCAGTGAAAGACAGGGGGGCTCCTACAATGAGCAGTTCTTC. This sequence encodes CAISERQGGSYNEQFF.

The V call is TRBV6-5, the J call TRBJ2-1, with D unclear. Germline loops: CDR1 MNHEY, CDR2 SVGAGI. Trimming shortened V by 8 bases and J by 3 bases, and 14 bases separated the two germline ends. The CDR3 has 14 residues. The DNA of the CDR3 is TGTGCCAGCTCCCGACTGCCTAACTACAATGAGCAGTTCTTC. Translated, it gives CASSRLPNYNEQFF.

The genes are TRBV10-3 and TRBJ1-1; 12 bases are shared with TRBD1. The CDR3 loop spans 17 amino acids. V was pared by 6 bases and J by 5 bases, with 13 bases of the junction left unmatched. In germline, CDR1 is ENHRY, CDR2 SYGVKD. The chain's CDR3 is CAIREIPGQGARTEAFF. As DNA, the CDR3 is TGTGCCATCAGGGAGATACCGGGACAGGGGGCGCGAACTGAAGCTTTCTTT.

V is TRBV19 and J is TRBJ2-3, with 7 bases that match TRBD1. The V segment lost 5 bases and the J segment 0 bases; nucleotides outside the gene matches: 2. The germline CDR1 and CDR2 sequences are LNHDA and SQIVND (reference sequence). The CDR3 covers 14 residues. The CDR3: CASSRGQSTDTQYF. The CDR3 nucleotides are TGTGCCAGTAGTCGGGGACAGAGCACAGATACGCAGTATTTT.

The chain carries TRBV3-1 (or the pseudogene TRBV3-2) and TRBJ1-6, with D unclear. CDR3 length: 16 residues. Germline assignment: CDR1 LGHDT and CDR2 YNNKEL (reference sequence). Trimming took off 1 base at V and 5 bases at J, with 12 bases between the two ends. CDR3 bases: TGTGCCAGCAGCCAAGGATCGGCAGTGGATAATTCACCCCTCCACTTT. Residues: CASSQGSAVDNSPLHF.

The chain uses TRBV6-5 and TRBJ2-5, with 10 bases identical to TRBD2. The CDR3 consists of 15 residues. Trimming cost V 6 bases and J 2 bases; bases outside gene matches: 6. Germline CDR1 is MNHEY and CDR2 is SVGAGI. DNA for the CDR3: TGTGCCAGCAGACTACTAGCGGGGAGACAAGAGACCCAGTACTTC. Protein sequence: CASRLLAGRQETQYF.

The rearrangement links TRBV9 to TRBJ2-1; D may be TRBD2 (5 bases). V lost 3 bases, J lost 0 bases, and 10 bases lay in between. The CDR3 totals 15 residues. Per germline, CDR1 SGDLS and CDR2 YYNGEE. CDR3: CASSALANSYNEQFF. For the CDR3, the DNA is TGTGCCAGCAGCGCTCTAGCCAACTCCTACAATGAGCAGTTCTTC.

The chain combines TRBV6-1 with TRBJ2-5; D is uncertain. Trimming removed 1 base at V and 2 bases at J, with 8 bases between. Looked up from germline, CDR1 is MNHNS and CDR2 is SASEGT. This CDR3 contains 14 residues. CDR3 sequence reads: CASSEGPLQETQYF. The CDR3 nucleotides read TGTGCCAGCAGTGAAGGACCGTTACAAGAGACCCAGTACTTC.

This clone appeared a few times. The CDR3 coding sequence is TGTGCCATCAGGAATCGGACTGATGGAGCCGGAAACACCATATATTTT. Protein sequence: CAIRNRTDGAGNTIYF. The chain recombines TRBV10-3 with TRBJ1-3; no firm D call. This CDR3 comprises 16 residues. CDR1 is ENHRY, CDR2 SYGVKD, per germline. The V end was cut by 6 bases, the J end by 4 bases, with 19 bases between.

The V gene is TRBV19, the J gene TRBJ1-5; TRBD1 matches 7 bases. Trimming removed 6 bases from V and 7 bases from J; junction bases left unmatched: 9. There are 14 residues in the CDR3. CDR1 is LNHDA and CDR2 is SQIVND in the germline V gene (reference sequence). CDR3 region: CASRTTGVGQPQHF. In DNA, the CDR3 is TGTGCCAGTAGGACAACAGGGGTTGGACAGCCCCAGCATTTT.

The rearrangement links TRBV7-6 to TRBJ2-7; 12 nucleotides align to TRBD1. Germline V CDR1 and CDR2: SGHVS, FNYEAQ. This CDR3 contains 14 residues. After removal of 5 bases from V and 7 bases from J, the junction contained 6 bases not matched to a gene. CDR3 DNA: TGTGCCAGCAGCCCGGGACAGGGGGCTTGGGAGCAGTACTTC. It yields the protein CASSPGQGAWEQYF. The complete variable domain, with remaining parts taken from reference TRBV7-6 and TRBJ2-7, reads GAGVSQSPRYKVTKRGQDVALRCDPISGHVSLYWYRQALGQGPEFLTYFNYEAQQDKSGLPNDRFSAERPEGSISTLTIQRTEQRDSAMYRCASSPGQGAWEQYFGPGTRLTVT.

The rearrangement links TRBV7-8 to TRBJ2-1; 8 positions match TRBD1. The germline gives CDR1 SGHVS, CDR2 FQNEAQ. The CDR3 loop spans 14 amino acids. V shed 5 bases, J shed 8 bases, and the junction held 8 bases outside the gene matches. The chain's CDR3 is CASSPRGQVDEQFF. The CDR3 nucleotides read TGTGCCAGCAGCCCCAGGGGGCAGGTCGATGAGCAGTTCTTC.

The chain couples TRBV4-2 to TRBJ1-5, with 8 bases that match TRBD1. V lost 1 base and J lost 0; bases outside the gene matches: 8. From germline, CDR1 is LGHNA and CDR2 YNFKEQ. The CDR3 has 18 residues. CDR3 region: CASSQASQGGISNQPQHF. CDR3 in DNA: TGTGCCAGCAGCCAAGCGTCACAGGGGGGTATTAGCAATCAGCCCCAGCATTTT.

This clone was detected only once. The same CDR3 arises from other DNA sequences in this sample as well. The CDR3 bases are TGTGCCAGCTCACCTTCGGGGGGCGCCGGCAATGAGCAGTTCTTC. Translating it yields CASSPSGGAGNEQFF. This sequence joins TRBV18 and TRBJ2-1, with D possibly being TRBD2 (7 bases). Per the germline V gene, CDR1 is KGHSH and CDR2 is LQKENI. CDR3 size: 15 residues. With 3 bases removed from V and 6 bases from J, the gap between germline ends came to 15 bases.

As to this clone: This sample also contains other DNA sequences that code for the same CDR3. This rearrangement joins TRBV20-1 to TRBJ2-7; maybe TRBD1 (6 bases). The germline V and J ends were trimmed by 6 bases and 3 bases, with 9 bases remaining between them. The CDR3 has 11 amino acids. Germline assignment: CDR1 DFQATT and CDR2 SNEGSKA (reference sequence). This CDR3 is CSAIQGYEQYF. The CDR3 region has the DNA TGCAGTGCAATACAGGGCTACGAGCAGTACTTC.

The chain has TRBV6-2 or TRBV6-3 and TRBJ2-7; the match to TRBD1 covers 8 bases. The trim removed 4 bases at V and 1 base at J, leaving 9 bases unmatched. CDR1 is MNHEY and CDR2 is SVGEGT in the germline V gene. The CDR3 has 16 residues. CDR3 sequence: CASSSERTGRSYEQYF. As DNA, the CDR3 is TGTGCCAGCAGTTCCGAACGGACAGGGAGATCCTACGAGCAGTACTTC.

This chain uses TRBV27 with TRBJ2-7, with D unclear. V dropped 1 base and J dropped 0 bases, with 7 bases sitting between them. The CDR3 extends over 14 amino acids. Per germline, CDR1 MNHEY and CDR2 SMNVEV (reference sequence). The CDR3 sequence is CASSLYGRSYEQYF. CDR3 coding DNA: TGTGCCAGCAGTTTATACGGACGCTCCTACGAGCAGTACTTC.

V is TRBV7-3 and J is TRBJ2-7; 7 nucleotides line up with TRBD2. V dropped 5 bases and J dropped 7; count of bases not matched to a gene: 8. Germline loops: CDR1 SGHTA, CDR2 FQGTGA. CDR3 size: 13 residues. CDR3 coding DNA: TGTGCCAGCAGCCCGGCTCCGGGAGGTGAGCAGTACTTC. It translates to CASSPAPGGEQYF. Full variable domain (missing parts from reference TRBV7-3 and TRBJ2-7): GAGVSQTPSNKVTEKGKYVELRCDPISGHTALYWYRQSLGQGPEFLIYFQGTGAADDSGLPNDRFFAVRPEGSVSTLKIQRTERGDSAVYLCASSPAPGGEQYFGPGTRLTVT.